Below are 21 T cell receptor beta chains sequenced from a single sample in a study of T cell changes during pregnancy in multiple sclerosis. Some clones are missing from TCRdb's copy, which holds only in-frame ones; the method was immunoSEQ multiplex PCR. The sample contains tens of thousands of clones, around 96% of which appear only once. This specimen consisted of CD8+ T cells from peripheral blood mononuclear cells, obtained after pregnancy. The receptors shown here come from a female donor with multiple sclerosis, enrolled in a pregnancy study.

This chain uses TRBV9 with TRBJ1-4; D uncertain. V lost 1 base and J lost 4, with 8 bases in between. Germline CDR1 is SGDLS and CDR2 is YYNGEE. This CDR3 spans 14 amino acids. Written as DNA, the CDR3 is TGTGCCAGCAGCGTAACCGCCTATAATGAAAAACTGTTTTTT. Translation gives CASSVTAYNEKLFF.

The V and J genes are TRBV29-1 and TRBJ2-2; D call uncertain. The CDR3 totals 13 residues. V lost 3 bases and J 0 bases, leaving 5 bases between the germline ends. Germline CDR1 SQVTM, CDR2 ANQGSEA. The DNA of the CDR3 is TGCAGCGTTGAGTACACGAACACCGGGGAGCTGTTTTTT. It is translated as CSVEYTNTGELFF.

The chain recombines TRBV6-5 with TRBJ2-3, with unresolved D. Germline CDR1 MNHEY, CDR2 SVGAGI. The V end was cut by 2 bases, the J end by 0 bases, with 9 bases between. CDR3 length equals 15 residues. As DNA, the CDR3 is TGTGCCAGCAGTTACGGCTTATCTAGCACAGATACGCAGTATTTT. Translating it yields CASSYGLSSTDTQYF.

The CDR3 nucleotides read TGTGCCAGCAGCCCGACAGGGGGCTCCTACGAGCAGTACTTC. Amino acids: CASSPTGGSYEQYF. The chain uses TRBV7-9 and TRBJ2-7; 9 positions agree with TRBD1. CDR1 SEHNR and CDR2 FQNEAQ come from the germline V gene (reference sequence). The CDR3 contains 14 residues. V shed 5 bases, J shed 0 bases, and the junction held 2 bases outside the gene matches.

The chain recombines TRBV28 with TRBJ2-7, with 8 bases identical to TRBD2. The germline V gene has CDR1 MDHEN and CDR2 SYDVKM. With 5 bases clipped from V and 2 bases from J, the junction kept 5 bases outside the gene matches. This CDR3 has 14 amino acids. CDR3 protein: CASSPPGLAYEQYF. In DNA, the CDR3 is TGTGCCAGCAGTCCCCCGGGACTAGCCTACGAGCAGTACTTC. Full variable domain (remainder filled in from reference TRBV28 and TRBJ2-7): DVKVTQSSRYLVKRTGEKVFLECVQDMDHENMFWYRQDPGLGLRLIYFSYDVKMKEKGDIPEGYSVSREKKERFSLILESASTNQTSMYLCASSPPGLAYEQYFGPGTRLTVT.

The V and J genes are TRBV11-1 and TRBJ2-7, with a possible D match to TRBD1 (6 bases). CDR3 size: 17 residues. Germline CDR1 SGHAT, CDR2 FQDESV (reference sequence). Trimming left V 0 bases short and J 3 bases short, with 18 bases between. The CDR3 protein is CASSLAGSGTYDYEQYF. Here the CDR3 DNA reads TGTGCCAGCAGCTTAGCCGGTTCGGGGACATATGACTACGAGCAGTACTTC.

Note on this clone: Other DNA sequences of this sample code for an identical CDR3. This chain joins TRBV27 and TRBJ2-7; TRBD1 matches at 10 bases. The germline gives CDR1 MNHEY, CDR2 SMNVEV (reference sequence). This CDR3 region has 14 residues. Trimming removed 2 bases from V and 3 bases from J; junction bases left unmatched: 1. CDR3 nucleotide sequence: TGTGCCAGCAGTTTAGGGACAGGGGTCTACGAGCAGTACTTC. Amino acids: CASSLGTGVYEQYF.

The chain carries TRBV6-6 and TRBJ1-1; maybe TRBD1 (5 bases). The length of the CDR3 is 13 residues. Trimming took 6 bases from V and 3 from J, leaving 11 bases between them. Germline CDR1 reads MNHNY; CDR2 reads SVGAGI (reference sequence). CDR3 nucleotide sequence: TGTGCCAGCAGCTGGGGGGGGTACACTGAAGCTTTCTTT. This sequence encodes CASSWGGYTEAFF.

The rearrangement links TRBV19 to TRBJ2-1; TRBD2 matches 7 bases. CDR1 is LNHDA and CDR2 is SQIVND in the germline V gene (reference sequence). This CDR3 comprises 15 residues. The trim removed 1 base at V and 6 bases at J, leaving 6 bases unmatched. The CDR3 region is CASSIGLAAINEQFF. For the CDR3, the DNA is TGTGCCAGTAGTATAGGTCTAGCGGCCATCAATGAGCAGTTCTTC.

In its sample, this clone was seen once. CDR3 nucleotides: TGTGCCAGCAAACAACCGGCGGACACCGGGGAGCTGTTTTTT. Translation: CASKQPADTGELFF. The chain links TRBV28 to TRBJ2-2; D is uncertain. The germline V and J ends were trimmed by 7 bases and 3 bases, with 12 bases remaining between them. The CDR3 has 14 amino acids. The germline V gene encodes CDR1 MDHEN and CDR2 SYDVKM.

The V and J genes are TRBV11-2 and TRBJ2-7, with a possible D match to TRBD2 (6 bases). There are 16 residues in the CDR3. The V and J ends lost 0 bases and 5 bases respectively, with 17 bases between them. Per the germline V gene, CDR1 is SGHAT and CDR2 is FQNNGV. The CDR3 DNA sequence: TGTGCCAGCAGCTTAGATGTTCCCGACGGAGGGGACGAGCAGTACTTC. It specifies CASSLDVPDGGDEQYF.

CDR3 sequence (DNA): TGTGCCAGTAGTACAGTCGACAGGGCAGGAGAGACCCAGTACTTC. Protein product: CASSTVDRAGETQYF. V and J are TRBV19 and TRBJ2-5; 7 bases are shared with TRBD1. Germline CDR1 reads LNHDA; CDR2 reads SQIVND (reference sequence). This CDR3 has 15 residues. The junction had 9 bases not matched to a gene; V was cut back by 4 bases and J by 4 bases.

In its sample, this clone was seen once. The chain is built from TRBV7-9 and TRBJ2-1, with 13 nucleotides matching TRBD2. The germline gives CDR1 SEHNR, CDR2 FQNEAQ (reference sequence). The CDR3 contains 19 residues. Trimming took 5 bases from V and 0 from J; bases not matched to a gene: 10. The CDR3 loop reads CASSGTSGRVSSSYNEQFF. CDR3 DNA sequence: TGTGCCAGCAGCGGAACTAGCGGGAGGGTTTCGAGCTCCTACAATGAGCAGTTCTTC.

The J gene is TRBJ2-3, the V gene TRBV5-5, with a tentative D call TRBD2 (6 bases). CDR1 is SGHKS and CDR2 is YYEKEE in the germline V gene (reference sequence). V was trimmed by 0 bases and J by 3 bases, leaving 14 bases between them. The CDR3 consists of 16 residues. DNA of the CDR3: TGTGCCAGCAGCTTGGCGGCGGGACTTGATACAGATACGCAGTATTTT. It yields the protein CASSLAAGLDTDTQYF.

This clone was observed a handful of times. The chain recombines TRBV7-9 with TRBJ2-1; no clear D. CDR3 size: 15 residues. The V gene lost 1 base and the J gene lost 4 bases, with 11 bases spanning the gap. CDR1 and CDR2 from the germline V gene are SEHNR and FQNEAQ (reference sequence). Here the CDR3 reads CASSLGSNSYNEQFF. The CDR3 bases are TGTGCCAGCAGCTTAGGTAGCAACTCATACAATGAGCAGTTCTTC.

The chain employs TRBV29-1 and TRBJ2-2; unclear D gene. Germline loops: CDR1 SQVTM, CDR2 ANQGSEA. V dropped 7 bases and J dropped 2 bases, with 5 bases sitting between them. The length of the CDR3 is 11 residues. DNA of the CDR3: TGCAGCGCATCCAACACCGGGGAGCTGTTTTTT. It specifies CSASNTGELFF.

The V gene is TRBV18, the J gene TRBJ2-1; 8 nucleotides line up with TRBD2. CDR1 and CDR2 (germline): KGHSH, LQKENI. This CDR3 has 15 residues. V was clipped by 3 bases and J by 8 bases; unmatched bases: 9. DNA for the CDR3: TGTGCCAGCTCACCGAGGGGGACTAGAAGGGATGAGCAGTTCTTC. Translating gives CASSPRGTRRDEQFF.

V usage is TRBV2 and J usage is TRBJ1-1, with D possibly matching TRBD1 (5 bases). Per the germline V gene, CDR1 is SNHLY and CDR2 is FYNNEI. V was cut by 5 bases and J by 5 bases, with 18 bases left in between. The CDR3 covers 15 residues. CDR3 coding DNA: TGTGCCAGCAGTCCTCTTCTCGGGGGGGGGACTGAAGCTTTCTTT. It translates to CASSPLLGGGTEAFF.

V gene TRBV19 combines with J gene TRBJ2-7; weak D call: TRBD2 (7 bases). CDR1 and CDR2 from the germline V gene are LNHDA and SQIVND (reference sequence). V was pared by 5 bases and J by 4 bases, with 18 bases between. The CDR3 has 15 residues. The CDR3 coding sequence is TGTGCCAGTAGTCCTCGAGGGGGGGCTTGGTACGAGCAGTACTTC. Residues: CASSPRGGAWYEQYF.

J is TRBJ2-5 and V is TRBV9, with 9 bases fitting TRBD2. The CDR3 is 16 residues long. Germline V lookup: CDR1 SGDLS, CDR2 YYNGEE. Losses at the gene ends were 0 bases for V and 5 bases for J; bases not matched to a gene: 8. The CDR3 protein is CASSVGREGLLETQYF. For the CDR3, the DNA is TGTGCCAGCAGCGTAGGGCGGGAGGGCCTGTTGGAGACCCAGTACTTC.

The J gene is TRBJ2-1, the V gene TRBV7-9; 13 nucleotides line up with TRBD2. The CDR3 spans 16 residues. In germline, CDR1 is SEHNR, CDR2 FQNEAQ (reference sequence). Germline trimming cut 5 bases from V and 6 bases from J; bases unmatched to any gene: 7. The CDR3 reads CASSPGLAGEGNEQFF. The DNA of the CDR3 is TGTGCCAGCAGCCCAGGACTAGCGGGAGAGGGCAATGAGCAGTTCTTC. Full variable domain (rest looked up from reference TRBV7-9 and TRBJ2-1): DTGVSQNPRHKITKRGQNVTFRCDPISEHNRLYWYRQTLGQGPEFLTYFQNEAQLEKSRLLSDRFSAERPKGSFSTLEIQRTEQGDSAMYLCASSPGLAGEGNEQFFGPGTRLTVL.